Shown below are 12 T cell receptor beta chains from a single sample sequenced in a study of shared clonotypes between healthy human individuals. Clones were sequenced by immunoSEQ multiplex PCR, and TCRdb holds only the in-frame ones, with some missing. Of 2 million to 2.5 million clones listed, about 90% were seen once; the top ten hold approximately 0.4%. The material sequenced was naive CD4+ T cells from PBMCs. Subset described: CD45RA+ positively selected. The receptors shown here come from a man aged 18 to 35 in good health. Some clones in this sample may be carry-over from other donors' samples.

DNA of the CDR3: TGTGCCAGCAGCTGGCGGCTAGCGGAGCCCACAGATACGCAGTATTTT. Protein product: CASSWRLAEPTDTQYF. The V and J genes are TRBV7-8 and TRBJ2-3; 7 positions match TRBD2. Germline V gene sequence: CDR1 SGHVS, CDR2 FQNEAQ. V trimming: 4 bases; J trimming: 2 bases; junction bases outside the gene matches: 9. CDR3 length equals 16 residues. The full variable domain, its missing parts supplied by reference TRBV7-8 and TRBJ2-3, is GAGVSQSPRYKVAKRGQDVALRCDPISGHVSLFWYQQALGQGPEFLTYFQNEAQLDKSGLPSDRFFAERPEGSVSTLKIQRTQQEDSAVYLCASSWRLAEPTDTQYFGPGTRLTVL.

The chain couples TRBV29-1 to TRBJ2-3; possible D gene TRBD2, 6 bases. The germline CDR1 and CDR2 sequences are SQVTM and ANQGSEA. This CDR3 comprises 14 residues. V was pared by 5 bases and J by 3 bases, with 15 bases between. The CDR3 region is CSVSNLRGTDTQYF. CDR3 nucleotides: TGCAGCGTTTCCAACCTACGGGGGACAGATACGCAGTATTTT.

This rearrangement joins TRBV14 to TRBJ2-3; either TRBD1 or TRBD2 may supply D (6 bases each). The CDR3 covers 15 residues. V lost 2 bases and J 9 bases, leaving 18 bases between the germline ends. CDR1 SGHDN and CDR2 FVKESK come from the germline V gene. The CDR3 nucleotides are TGTGCCAGCAGCCAAAGTTCCGGGGGCGGGTTGACGCAGTATTTT. As protein: CASSQSSGGGLTQYF.

The chain is built from TRBV2 and TRBJ1-5; D is unclear. V was shortened by 4 bases and J by 0 bases, with 13 bases between the two germline ends. Germline V gene sequence: CDR1 SNHLY, CDR2 FYNNEI. The length of the CDR3 is 16 residues. The DNA of the CDR3 is TGTGCCAGCAGTGCGCGCAGACCTGATAGCAATCAGCCCCAGCATTTT. Translation: CASSARRPDSNQPQHF.

V gene TRBV9 combines with J gene TRBJ2-5; D assignment may be TRBD1 or TRBD2 (6 bases each). There are 16 residues in the CDR3. Per the germline V gene, CDR1 is SGDLS and CDR2 is YYNGEE. With 0 bases removed from V and 1 base from J, the gap between germline ends came to 13 bases. The CDR3 sequence is CASSVEGGSTQETQYF. CDR3 nucleotides: TGTGCCAGCAGCGTAGAGGGGGGCAGTACCCAAGAGACCCAGTACTTC. The full variable domain, with the rest looked up from reference TRBV9 and TRBJ2-5, is DSGVTQTPKHLITATGQRVTLRCSPRSGDLSVYWYQQSLDQGLQFLIQYYNGEERAKGNILERFSAQQFPDLHSELNLSSLELGDSALYFCASSVEGGSTQETQYFGPGTRLLVL.

The V and J genes are TRBV28 and TRBJ2-2, with 9 bases aligning to TRBD2. The trim removed 5 bases at V and 4 bases at J, leaving 8 bases unmatched. This CDR3 spans 16 amino acids. Germline loops: CDR1 MDHEN, CDR2 SYDVKM. The CDR3 DNA is TGTGCCAGCAGTGAACTAGCGGGTCTGCGCACCGGGGAGCTGTTTTTT. This gives the protein CASSELAGLRTGELFF.

CDR3 nucleotides: TGCGCCAGCAGCCAAGATAACGGATATAGCAATCAGCCCCAGCATTTT. It is translated as CASSQDNGYSNQPQHF. The chain links TRBV4-1 to TRBJ1-5; D is ambiguous. Per the germline V gene, CDR1 is MGHRA and CDR2 is YSYEKL. The CDR3 covers 16 residues. V was pared by 0 bases and J by 0 bases, with 9 bases between.

This clone is a singleton in its sample. V is TRBV7-9 and J is TRBJ2-1; D may be TRBD1 or TRBD2 (6 bases each). V lost 5 bases and J lost 7, with 21 bases in between. Germline-derived CDR1 and CDR2 are SEHNR and FQNEAQ (reference sequence). CDR3 length: 16 amino acids. CDR3 loop: CASSPGAGGAGNEQFF. As DNA, the CDR3 is TGTGCCAGCAGCCCCGGGGCTGGGGGCGCGGGGAATGAGCAGTTCTTC.

The chain uses TRBV28 and TRBJ2-4; TRBD1 matches 9 bases. Trimming cost V 5 bases and J 2 bases; bases outside gene matches: 7. The CDR3 consists of 16 residues. Germline CDR1 and CDR2: MDHEN and SYDVKM. The CDR3 DNA is TGTGCCAGCAGTCCGCCGGGACAGGGTACCAAAAACATTCAGTACTTC. This gives the protein CASSPPGQGTKNIQYF.

This chain connects TRBV7-2 to TRBJ1-3; D might be TRBD1 (5 bases). The CDR3 sequence is 16 residues long. The V gene's germline CDR1 is SGHTA and CDR2 FQGNSA. Trimming cost V 4 bases and J 5 bases, with 18 bases left between them. DNA of the CDR3: TGTGCCAGCAGCTCCATTCCAGGGTCGGTGAGAAACACCATATATTTT. It encodes CASSSIPGSVRNTIYF.

The rearrangement links TRBV7-9 to TRBJ1-5; no firm D call. Germline assignment: CDR1 SEHNR and CDR2 FQNEAQ (reference sequence). This CDR3 has 14 amino acids. The V gene lost 5 bases and the J gene lost 0 bases, with 8 bases spanning the gap. The CDR3 sequence is CASSPQNSNQPQHF. The CDR3 nucleotides read TGTGCCAGCAGCCCACAGAATAGCAATCAGCCCCAGCATTTT.

The rearrangement links TRBV5-6 to TRBJ1-5; D not resolved. The V gene lost 2 bases and the J gene lost 9 bases, with 15 bases spanning the gap. The CDR3 covers 14 residues. CDR1 SGHDT and CDR2 YYEEEE come from the germline V gene. The CDR3 spells CASSLGGGAGPQHF. The CDR3 DNA follows: TGTGCCAGCAGCTTAGGCGGAGGAGCGGGGCCCCAGCATTTT.